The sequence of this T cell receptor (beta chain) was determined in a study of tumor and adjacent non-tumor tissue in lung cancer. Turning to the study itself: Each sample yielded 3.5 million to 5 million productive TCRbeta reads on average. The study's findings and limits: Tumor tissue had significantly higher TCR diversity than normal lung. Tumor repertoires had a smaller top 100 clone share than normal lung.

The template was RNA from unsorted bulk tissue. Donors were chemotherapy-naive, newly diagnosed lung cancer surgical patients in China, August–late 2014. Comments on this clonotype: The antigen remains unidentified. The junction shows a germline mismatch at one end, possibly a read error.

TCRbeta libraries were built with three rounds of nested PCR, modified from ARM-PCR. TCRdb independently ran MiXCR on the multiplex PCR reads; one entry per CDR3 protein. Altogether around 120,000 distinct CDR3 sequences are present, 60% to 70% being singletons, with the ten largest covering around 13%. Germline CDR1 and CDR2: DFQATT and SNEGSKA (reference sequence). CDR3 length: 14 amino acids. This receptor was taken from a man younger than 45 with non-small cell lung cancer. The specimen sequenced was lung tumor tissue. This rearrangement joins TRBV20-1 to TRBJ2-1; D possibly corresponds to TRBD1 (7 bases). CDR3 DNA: TGCAGTTCTAGAGTTCCAGGGGGGTACAATGAGCAGTTCTTC. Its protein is CSSRVPGGYNEQFF.